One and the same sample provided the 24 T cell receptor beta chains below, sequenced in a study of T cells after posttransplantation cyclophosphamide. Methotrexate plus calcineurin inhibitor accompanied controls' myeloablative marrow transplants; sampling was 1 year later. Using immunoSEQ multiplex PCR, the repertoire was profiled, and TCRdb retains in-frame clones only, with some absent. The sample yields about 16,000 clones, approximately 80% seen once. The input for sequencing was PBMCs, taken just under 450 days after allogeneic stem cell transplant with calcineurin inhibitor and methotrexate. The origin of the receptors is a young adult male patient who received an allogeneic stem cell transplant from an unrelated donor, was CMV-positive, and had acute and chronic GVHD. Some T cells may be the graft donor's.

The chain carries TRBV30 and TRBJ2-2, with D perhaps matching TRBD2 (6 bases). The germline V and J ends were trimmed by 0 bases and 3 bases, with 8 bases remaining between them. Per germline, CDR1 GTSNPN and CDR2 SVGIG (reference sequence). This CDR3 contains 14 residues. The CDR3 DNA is TGTGCCTGGAGTGTCGGGAGTTACACCGGGGAGCTGTTTTTT. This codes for CAWSVGSYTGELFF.

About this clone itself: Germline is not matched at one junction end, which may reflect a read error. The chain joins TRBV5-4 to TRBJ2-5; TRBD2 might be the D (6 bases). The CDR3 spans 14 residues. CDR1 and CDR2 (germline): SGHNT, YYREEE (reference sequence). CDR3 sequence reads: CASSQEAIGGADDF. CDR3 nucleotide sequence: TGCGCCAGCAGCCAAGAGGCCATCGGAGGGGCTGATGACTTC.

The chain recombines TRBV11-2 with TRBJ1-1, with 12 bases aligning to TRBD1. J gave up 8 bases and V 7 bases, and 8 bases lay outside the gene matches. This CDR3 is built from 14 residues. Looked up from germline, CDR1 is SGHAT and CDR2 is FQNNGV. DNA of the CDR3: TGTGCCAGCAAAACCGGGACAGGGGGCGCAGAAGCTTTCTTT. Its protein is CASKTGTGGAEAFF.

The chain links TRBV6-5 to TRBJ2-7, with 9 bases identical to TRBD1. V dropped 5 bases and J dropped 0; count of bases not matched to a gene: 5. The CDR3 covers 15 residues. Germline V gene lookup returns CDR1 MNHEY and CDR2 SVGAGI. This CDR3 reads CASSRDRVGSYEQYF. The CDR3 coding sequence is TGTGCCAGCAGTAGGGACAGGGTGGGCTCCTACGAGCAGTACTTC.

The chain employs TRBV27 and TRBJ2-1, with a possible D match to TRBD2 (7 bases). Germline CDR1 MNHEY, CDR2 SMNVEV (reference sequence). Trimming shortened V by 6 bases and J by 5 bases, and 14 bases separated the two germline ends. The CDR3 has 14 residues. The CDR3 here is CASRVGGHDNEQFF. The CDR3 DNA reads TGTGCCAGCAGAGTGGGGGGGCATGACAATGAGCAGTTCTTC.

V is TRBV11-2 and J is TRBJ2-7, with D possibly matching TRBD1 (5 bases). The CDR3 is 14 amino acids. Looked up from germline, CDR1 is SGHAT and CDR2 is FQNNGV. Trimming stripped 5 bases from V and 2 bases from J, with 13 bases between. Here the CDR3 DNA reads TGTGCCAGCAGCCAAAGGGGTGGCCCCTACGAGCAGTACTTC. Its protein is CASSQRGGPYEQYF.

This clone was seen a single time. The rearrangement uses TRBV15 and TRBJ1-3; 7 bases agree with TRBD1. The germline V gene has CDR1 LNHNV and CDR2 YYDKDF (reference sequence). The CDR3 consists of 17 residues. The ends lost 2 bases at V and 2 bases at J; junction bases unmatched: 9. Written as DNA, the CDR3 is TGTGCCACCAGCAGATCAGGGGGTCCGGGGGCTGGAAACACCATATATTTT. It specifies CATSRSGGPGAGNTIYF.

CDR3 residues: CASGGGGSYNEQFF. The CDR3 nucleotides read TGTGCCTCCGGGGGGGGAGGTTCCTACAATGAGCAGTTCTTC. The chain combines TRBV9 with TRBJ2-1; TRBD2 aligns across 8 bases. CDR1 is SGDLS, CDR2 YYNGEE, per germline. This CDR3 region has 14 residues. Trimming took 10 bases from V and 1 from J; bases not matched to a gene: 7.

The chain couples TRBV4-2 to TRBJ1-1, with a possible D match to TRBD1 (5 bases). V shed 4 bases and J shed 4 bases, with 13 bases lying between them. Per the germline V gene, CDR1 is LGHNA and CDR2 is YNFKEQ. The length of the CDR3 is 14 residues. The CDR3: CASSPPRRGTEAFF. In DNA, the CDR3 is TGTGCCAGCAGCCCACCCCGAAGGGGCACTGAAGCTTTCTTT.

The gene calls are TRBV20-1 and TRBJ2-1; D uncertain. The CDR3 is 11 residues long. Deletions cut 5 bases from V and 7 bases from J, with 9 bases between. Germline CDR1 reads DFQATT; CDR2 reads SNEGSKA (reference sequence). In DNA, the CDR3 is TGCAGTGCTCCAGGTCATAATGAGCAGTTCTTC. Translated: CSAPGHNEQFF.

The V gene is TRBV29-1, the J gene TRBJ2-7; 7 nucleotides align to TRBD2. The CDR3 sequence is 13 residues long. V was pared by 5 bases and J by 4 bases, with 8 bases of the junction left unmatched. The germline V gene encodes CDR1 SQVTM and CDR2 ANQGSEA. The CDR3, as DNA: TGCAGCGTTCCTTCGACGGGGGGTTACGAGCAGTACTTC. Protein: CSVPSTGGYEQYF.

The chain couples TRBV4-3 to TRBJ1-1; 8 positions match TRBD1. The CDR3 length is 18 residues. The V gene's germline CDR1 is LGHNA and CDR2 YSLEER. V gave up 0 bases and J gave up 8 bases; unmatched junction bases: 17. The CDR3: CASSQDPAGGHLLPEAFF. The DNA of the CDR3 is TGCGCCAGCAGCCAAGATCCGGCAGGGGGCCACCTATTGCCCGAAGCTTTCTTT.

CDR3 DNA sequence: TGCAGCGTTGAGAACAGACGTACGCAGTATTTT. Residues: CSVENRRTQYF. This rearrangement joins TRBV29-1 to TRBJ2-3, with D unresolved. The germline gives CDR1 SQVTM, CDR2 ANQGSEA. This CDR3 has 11 amino acids. V was trimmed by 3 bases and J by 8 bases, leaving 9 bases between them.

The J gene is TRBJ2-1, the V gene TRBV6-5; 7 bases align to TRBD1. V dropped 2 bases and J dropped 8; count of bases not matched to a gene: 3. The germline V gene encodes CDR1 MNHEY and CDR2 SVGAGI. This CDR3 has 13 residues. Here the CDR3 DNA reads TGTGCCAGCAGTTACAGGGGGCGGCATGAGCAGTTCTTC. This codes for CASSYRGRHEQFF.

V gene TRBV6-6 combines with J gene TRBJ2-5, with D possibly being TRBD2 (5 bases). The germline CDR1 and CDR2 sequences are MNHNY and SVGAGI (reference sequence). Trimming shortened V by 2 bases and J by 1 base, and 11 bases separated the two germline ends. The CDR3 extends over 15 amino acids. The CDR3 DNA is TGTGCCAGCAGTTACGAGGGTTATGGCCAAGAGACCCAGTACTTC. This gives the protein CASSYEGYGQETQYF.

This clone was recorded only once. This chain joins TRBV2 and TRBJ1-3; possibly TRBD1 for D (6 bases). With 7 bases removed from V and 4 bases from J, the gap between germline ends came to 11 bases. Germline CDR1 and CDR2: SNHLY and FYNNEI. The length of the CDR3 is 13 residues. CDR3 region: CASTAGVGNTIYF. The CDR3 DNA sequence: TGTGCCAGCACGGCAGGGGTAGGAAACACCATATATTTT.

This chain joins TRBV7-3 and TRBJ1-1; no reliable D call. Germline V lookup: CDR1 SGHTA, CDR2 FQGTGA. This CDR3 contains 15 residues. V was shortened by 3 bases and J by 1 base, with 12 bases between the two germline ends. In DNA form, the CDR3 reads TGTGCCAGCAGCTTTATGGCAGGCGCGAACACTGAAGCTTTCTTT. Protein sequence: CASSFMAGANTEAFF. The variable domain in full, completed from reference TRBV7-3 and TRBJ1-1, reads GAGVSQTPSNKVTEKGKYVELRCDPISGHTALYWYRQSLGQGPEFLIYFQGTGAADDSGLPNDRFFAVRPEGSVSTLKIQRTERGDSAVYLCASSFMAGANTEAFFGQGTRLTVV.

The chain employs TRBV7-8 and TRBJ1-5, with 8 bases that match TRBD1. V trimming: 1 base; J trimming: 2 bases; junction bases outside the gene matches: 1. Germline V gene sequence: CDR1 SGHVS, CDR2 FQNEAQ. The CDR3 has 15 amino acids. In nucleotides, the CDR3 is TGTGCCAGCAGCTTAGAGGACAGGGGCAATCAGCCCCAGCATTTT. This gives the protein CASSLEDRGNQPQHF.

The CDR3: CASSQGATDRGNSPLHF. The CDR3 coding sequence is TGCGCCAGCAGCCAAGGCGCCACTGACAGGGGAAATTCACCCCTCCACTTT. This chain connects TRBV4-3 to TRBJ1-6, with 8 nucleotides matching TRBD1. With V trimmed by 1 base and J by 7 bases, 9 bases remained unmatched. Per germline, CDR1 LGHNA and CDR2 YSLEER. The CDR3 is 17 residues long.

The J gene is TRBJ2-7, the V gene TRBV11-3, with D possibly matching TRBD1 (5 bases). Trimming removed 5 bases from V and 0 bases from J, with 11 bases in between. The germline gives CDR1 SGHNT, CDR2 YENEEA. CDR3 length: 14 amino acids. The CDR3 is CASSGKDSSYEQYF. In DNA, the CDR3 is TGTGCCAGCAGCGGAAAAGACAGCTCCTACGAGCAGTACTTC.

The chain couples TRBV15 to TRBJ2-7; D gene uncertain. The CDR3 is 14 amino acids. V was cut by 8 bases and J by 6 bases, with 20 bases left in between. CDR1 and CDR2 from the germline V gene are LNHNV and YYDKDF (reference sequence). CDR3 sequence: CATARWASGSEQYF. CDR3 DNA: TGTGCCACCGCCAGGTGGGCAAGTGGTTCCGAGCAGTACTTC.

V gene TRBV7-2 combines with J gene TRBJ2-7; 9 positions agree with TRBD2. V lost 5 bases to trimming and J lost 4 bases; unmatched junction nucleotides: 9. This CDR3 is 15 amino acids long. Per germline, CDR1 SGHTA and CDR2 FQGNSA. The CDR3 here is CASSQERGVLYEQYF. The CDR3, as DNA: TGTGCCAGCAGCCAAGAGCGGGGGGTTTTGTACGAGCAGTACTTC.

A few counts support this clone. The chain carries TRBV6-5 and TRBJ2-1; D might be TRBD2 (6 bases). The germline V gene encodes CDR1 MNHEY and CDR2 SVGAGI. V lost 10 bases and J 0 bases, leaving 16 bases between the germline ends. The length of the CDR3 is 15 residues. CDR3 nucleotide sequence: TGTGCCACCGGTGGAGGGGACGGCTCCTACAATGAGCAGTTCTTC. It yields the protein CATGGGDGSYNEQFF.

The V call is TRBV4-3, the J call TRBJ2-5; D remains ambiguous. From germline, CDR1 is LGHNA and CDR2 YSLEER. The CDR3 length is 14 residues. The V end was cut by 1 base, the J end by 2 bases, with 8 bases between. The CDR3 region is CASSQVVEQETQYF. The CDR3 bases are TGCGCCAGCAGCCAAGTCGTGGAGCAAGAGACCCAGTACTTC.